A single TCR beta chain is shown here with its context. The CDR3 spans 15 residues. V lost 3 bases to trimming and J lost 5 bases, with 16 bases between them. Germline-derived CDR1 and CDR2 are MDHEN and SYDVKM. This record belongs to a study of OX40 agonist ivuxolimab in advanced cancers. Clones were read by immunoSEQ multiplex PCR, and TCRdb kept only the in-frame ones, dropping some. The table has more than 60,000 clones, more than 75% seen once. Specimen: CD4+ or CD8+ T cells sorted from blood, collected in a trial of the OX40 agonist ivuxolimab. The V and J genes are TRBV28 and TRBJ2-5, with D perhaps being TRBD1 or TRBD2 (5 bases each). This TCR derives from an adult with an advanced solid tumor such as melanoma, head and neck, liver or kidney cancer. The CDR3 here is CASSFPGRPEETQYF. CDR3 bases: TGTGCCAGCAGTTTTCCGGGGCGCCCCGAGGAGACCCAGTACTTC.